This TCR beta chain was recorded in a study of cytomegalovirus exposure and HLA in healthy donors. Findings and caveats of the study: Roughly uniform depth of sequencing across donors was assumed in presence/absence analyses.

Points on this clone: Its antigen is currently unknown.

The CDR3 is 16 amino acids. The germline V gene has CDR1 WSHSY and CDR2 SAAADI. V was pared by 4 bases and J by 4 bases, with 8 bases of the junction left unmatched. Primers included in the PCR were 60 Vbeta and 13 Jbeta primers. The repertoire was sequenced with immunoSEQ multiplex PCR; TCRdb's copy has only in-frame clones and lacks some. This sample contains under 200,000 clones. The V and J genes are TRBV10-2 and TRBJ1-1, with 11 nucleotides matching TRBD1. The sample comprised PBMCs. The origin of this receptor is a man aged 30 to 39 in good health and CMV-seronegative. This chain's CDR3 is CASSGGQGALGTEAFF. Here the CDR3 DNA reads TGCGCCAGCAGTGGCGGACAGGGGGCGTTGGGCACTGAAGCTTTCTTT.